One sample yielded the 32 T cell receptor beta chains listed below, sequenced in a study of response to subunit inactivated influenza vaccine. TCRdb reprocessed the RT-PCR reads with MiXCR, giving one entry per CDR3 protein. The repertoire consists of hundreds of thousands of distinct CDR3 sequences, with around a sixth occurring once and the leading ten covering approximately 11%. Here the sequenced sample was PBMCs from blood, taken less than 6 days after vaccination. Source of these receptors: a man in his fifties or sixties who received an inactivated influenza vaccine.

The chain is built from TRBV6-1 and TRBJ2-1, with D possibly TRBD2 on 6 matching bases. The CDR3 length is 16 residues. CDR1 is MNHNS and CDR2 is SASEGT in the germline V gene. V lost 1 base and J 3 bases, leaving 13 bases between the germline ends. CDR3 in DNA: TGTGCCAGCAGTGAAGAAGAGACTAGAGTCTACAATGAGCAGTTCTTC. Translating gives CASSEEETRVYNEQFF.

The sample holds a few counts of this clonotype. The V call is TRBV6-1, the J call TRBJ2-7; possibly TRBD1 for D (5 bases). Deletions cut 4 bases from V and 0 bases from J, with 16 bases between. The CDR3 is made up of 16 amino acids. Germline V gives CDR1 MNHNS, CDR2 SASEGT. The CDR3 reads CASSGDSNLFSYEQYF. The CDR3 nucleotides are TGTGCCAGCAGTGGCGACAGCAATTTATTCTCCTACGAGCAGTACTTC.

V is TRBV5-1 and J is TRBJ2-3; the D gene could be TRBD1 or TRBD2 (5 bases each). The V end lost 4 bases, the J end lost 0 bases, and 12 bases lay between the germline ends. The CDR3 is made up of 15 amino acids. Germline assignment: CDR1 SGHRS and CDR2 YFSETQ. CDR3 coding DNA: TGCGCCAGCAGCCGGGACGGCGGAAGCACAGATACGCAGTATTTT. This codes for CASSRDGGSTDTQYF.

The chain is built from TRBV3-1 and TRBJ2-5; D is undetermined. V lost 0 bases and J lost 5, with 7 bases in between. The CDR3 is made up of 13 amino acids. Germline loops: CDR1 LGHDT, CDR2 YNNKEL (reference sequence). The CDR3 DNA follows: TGTGCCAGCAGCCAAGAAAGCCTGGAGACCCAGTACTTC. This translates into CASSQESLETQYF.

This chain uses TRBV10-3 with TRBJ2-2; 8 bases are a match to TRBD2. Germline V CDR1 and CDR2: ENHRY, SYGVKD. Trimming at V came to 10 bases and at J to 10 bases, leaving 11 bases not matched to a gene. CDR3 length equals 13 residues. DNA for the CDR3: TGTGCCACCGAGGCGGGGGGCTTTTCGGAGCTGTTTTTT. It specifies CATEAGGFSELFF.

This clonotype was picked up many times. The chain employs TRBV7-2 and TRBJ2-7; D not certain. V dropped 1 base and J dropped 3 bases, with 7 bases sitting between them. CDR1 and CDR2 from the germline V gene are SGHTA and FQGNSA. This CDR3 has 13 amino acids. CDR3 sequence (DNA): TGTGCCAGCAGCTTAGAGGTCGTCTACGAGCAGTACTTC. It is translated as CASSLEVVYEQYF.

This clonotype was counted ten times or more. The chain recombines TRBV20-1 with TRBJ2-7; TRBD2 matches at 7 bases. Germline lookup yields CDR1 DFQATT and CDR2 SNEGSKA (reference sequence). The V gene end was trimmed by 6 bases and the J gene end by 5 bases; junction bases not matched to a gene: 13. CDR3 length: 14 residues. CDR3 amino acids: CSAASGNARNEQYF. Here the CDR3 DNA reads TGCAGTGCCGCAAGCGGGAACGCGAGAAACGAGCAGTACTTC.

The CDR3 DNA reads TGCAGTGCTAGAACCGGGCCGATCCAAGGGGAAAAACTGTTTTTT. This codes for CSARTGPIQGEKLFF. The chain combines TRBV20-1 with TRBJ1-4; the D is unclear. V lost 2 bases to trimming and J lost 8 bases, with 18 bases between them. Germline V gene lookup returns CDR1 DFQATT and CDR2 SNEGSKA (reference sequence). The length of the CDR3 is 15 residues.

V and J are TRBV20-1 and TRBJ2-1, with 13 bases identical to TRBD2. The germline CDR1 and CDR2 sequences are DFQATT and SNEGSKA (reference sequence). The CDR3 runs 15 residues. V lost 4 bases to trimming and J lost 8 bases; unmatched junction nucleotides: 8. CDR3 protein: CSATQLAGGRYEQFF. Here the CDR3 DNA reads TGCAGTGCTACTCAACTAGCGGGGGGGCGGTATGAGCAGTTCTTC.

The chain is built from TRBV7-3 and TRBJ1-5; no clear D gene. Germline lookup yields CDR1 SGHTA and CDR2 FQGTGA. The CDR3 totals 13 residues. Trimming stripped 0 bases from V and 10 bases from J, with 10 bases between. The CDR3 spells CASSLTPTSPQHF. For the CDR3, the DNA is TGTGCCAGCAGCTTAACCCCGACGAGTCCCCAGCATTTT.

This clonotype was counted only a few times. The J gene is TRBJ2-7, the V gene TRBV6-1; possibly TRBD2 for D (5 bases). The V gene's germline CDR1 is MNHNS and CDR2 SASEGT. The length of the CDR3 is 14 residues. The ends were cut back, 7 bases at V and 0 bases at J, with 13 bases in the middle. The CDR3 DNA reads as TGTGCCAGCAACAAAGGTGGGAGCTCCTACGAGCAGTACTTC. Residues: CASNKGGSSYEQYF.

This clonotype was observed at least ten times. The chain uses TRBV7-2 and TRBJ2-1; 9 nucleotides agree with TRBD2. The V gene end was trimmed by 5 bases and the J gene end by 4 bases; junction bases not matched to a gene: 6. The germline gives CDR1 SGHTA, CDR2 FQGNSA. The CDR3 is 15 amino acids. The CDR3, as DNA: TGTGCCAGCAGCACCCCGACTAGCGGATACAATGAGCAGTTCTTC. Its translation: CASSTPTSGYNEQFF. Variable domain in full (rest from reference TRBV7-2 and TRBJ2-1): GAGVSQSPSNKVTEKGKDVELRCDPISGHTALYWYRQSLGQGLEFLIYFQGNSAPDKSGLPSDRFSAERTGGSVSTLTIQRTQQEDSAVYLCASSTPTSGYNEQFFGPGTRLTVL.

This clonotype was detected a few times. The rearrangement links TRBV4-3 to TRBJ1-2; possibly TRBD1 for D (6 bases). The germline V and J ends were trimmed by 5 bases and 5 bases, with 21 bases remaining between them. This CDR3 spans 16 amino acids. Per the germline V gene, CDR1 is LGHNA and CDR2 is YSLEER. CDR3 coding DNA: TGCGCCAGCAGCTCAAACCGTTGGGGGGCTGGGTATGGCTACACCTTC. It translates to CASSSNRWGAGYGYTF.

This chain connects TRBV9 to TRBJ2-1, with 9 bases identical to TRBD2. This CDR3 has 16 residues. Germline trimming cut 0 bases from V and 2 bases from J; bases unmatched to any gene: 3. CDR1 and CDR2 (germline): SGDLS, YYNGEE. CDR3 nucleotide sequence: TGTGCCAGCAGCGTAGGCGCGGGAGGGACCTACAATGAGCAGTTCTTC. This codes for CASSVGAGGTYNEQFF.

This rearrangement joins TRBV12-3 or TRBV12-4 to TRBJ1-5; 8 bases are shared with TRBD1. Trimming took 6 bases from V and 6 from J; bases not matched to a gene: 4. The CDR3 runs to 13 residues. The CDR3, as DNA: TGTGCCAGCAGCAACGACAGGGGTCAGCCCCAGCATTTT. Translated, it gives CASSNDRGQPQHF.

CDR3 sequence: CASSPGGAFYEQYF. CDR3 DNA: TGCGCCAGCAGCCCGGGCGGGGCCTTCTACGAGCAGTACTTC. This chain uses TRBV5-1 with TRBJ2-7; TRBD2 is a possible D gene (6 bases). V was clipped by 4 bases and J by 3 bases, with 14 bases between them. The CDR3 length is 14 residues. The germline CDR1 and CDR2 sequences are SGHRS and YFSETQ.

CDR3 DNA sequence: TGCAGTGCTAGGGAGGGCCCCCAAACCGGGACATCTTATGGCTACACCTTC. Its protein is CSAREGPQTGTSYGYTF. V is TRBV20-1 and J is TRBJ1-2, with D possibly being TRBD1 (6 bases). This CDR3 has 17 amino acids. The ends were cut back, 3 bases at V and 5 bases at J, with 25 bases in the middle. Germline values: CDR1 DFQATT, CDR2 SNEGSKA (reference sequence).

The chain recombines TRBV7-9 with TRBJ1-2, with unresolved D. Trimming took 3 bases from V and 8 from J, leaving 10 bases between them. Germline loops: CDR1 SEHNR, CDR2 FQNEAQ (reference sequence). This CDR3 comprises 12 residues. The CDR3 DNA reads as TGTGCCAGCAGCTTTGGACTGGAGGGCTACACCTTC. Encoded protein: CASSFGLEGYTF.

The V and J genes are TRBV20-1 and TRBJ2-7; 14 nucleotides align to TRBD2. Trimming removed 6 bases from V and 3 bases from J; junction bases left unmatched: 7. The length of the CDR3 is 15 residues. Germline CDR1 and CDR2: DFQATT and SNEGSKA (reference sequence). The CDR3 loop is CSAQKGLAGVYEQYF. DNA of the CDR3: TGCAGTGCCCAGAAGGGACTAGCGGGAGTCTACGAGCAGTACTTC.

The chain couples TRBV5-1 to TRBJ2-3, with D unclear. V lost 0 bases, J lost 5 bases, and 22 bases lay in between. The CDR3 has 18 amino acids. Germline V gene sequence: CDR1 SGHRS, CDR2 YFSETQ. The CDR3 DNA is TGCGCCAGCAGCTTGGTTAGTCAGATCCCCCCGTCGCGAGATACGCAGTATTTT. Its translation is CASSLVSQIPPSRDTQYF.

This clonotype was seen only a few times. The V call is TRBV10-3, the J call TRBJ2-1, with 11 bases aligning to TRBD2. Germline CDR1 ENHRY, CDR2 SYGVKD. The J segment lost 4 bases and the V segment lost 4 bases, leaving 6 bases of the junction unmatched. There are 16 residues in the CDR3. CDR3 residues: CAISGLAGGLYNEQFF. The CDR3 DNA follows: TGTGCCATCAGTGGGCTAGCGGGGGGCCTATACAATGAGCAGTTCTTC.

The rearrangement links TRBV6-1 to TRBJ2-2, with 8 bases that match TRBD1. Per the germline V gene, CDR1 is MNHNS and CDR2 is SASEGT. Losses at the gene ends were 6 bases for V and 7 bases for J; bases not matched to a gene: 13. The CDR3 sequence is 16 residues long. The CDR3 sequence: CASRGGRAGGNGELFF. CDR3 sequence (DNA): TGTGCCAGCAGGGGGGGACGGGCAGGGGGCAACGGGGAGCTGTTTTTT.

This clonotype was seen at least ten times. The chain carries TRBV6-1 and TRBJ2-1; D ambiguous. The CDR3 sequence is 14 residues long. CDR1 MNHNS and CDR2 SASEGT come from the germline V gene. V was clipped by 5 bases and J by 7 bases, with 15 bases between them. The CDR3 sequence is CASSPALFGNEQFF. The CDR3, as DNA: TGTGCCAGCAGTCCGGCGCTGTTTGGGAATGAGCAGTTCTTC.

This clonotype was picked up a small number of times. The chain is built from TRBV27 and TRBJ2-1; 7 nucleotides line up with TRBD2. Per the germline V gene, CDR1 is MNHEY and CDR2 is SMNVEV (reference sequence). The junction had 6 bases not matched to a gene; V was cut back by 6 bases and J by 1 base. The CDR3 covers 15 residues. CDR3 sequence: CASSRSGPSYNEQFF. CDR3 bases: TGTGCCAGCAGCCGTAGCGGGCCGTCCTACAATGAGCAGTTCTTC.

This clonotype has a handful of counts. This chain joins TRBV5-1 and TRBJ1-1; D gene unclear. This CDR3 is built from 14 residues. V was clipped by 4 bases and J by 4 bases, with 14 bases between them. Germline V gene lookup returns CDR1 SGHRS and CDR2 YFSETQ. This CDR3 is CASSASPGATEAFF. The CDR3 region has the DNA TGCGCCAGCAGCGCGTCACCCGGTGCCACTGAAGCTTTCTTT.

The V and J genes are TRBV25-1 and TRBJ2-2; D not resolved. This CDR3 region has 11 residues. V lost 7 bases, J lost 7 bases, and 7 bases lay in between. From germline, CDR1 is MGHDK and CDR2 SYGVNS. The CDR3 coding sequence is TGTGCCAGCATCATGGGCGGGGAGCTGTTTTTT. Its translation: CASIMGGELFF. The entire variable domain, with the rest obtained from reference TRBV25-1 and TRBJ2-2, is as follows: EADIYQTPRYLVIGTGKKITLECSQTMGHDKMYWYQQDPGMELHLIHYSYGVNSTEKGDLSSESTVSRIRTEHFPLTLESARPSHTSQYLCASIMGGELFFGEGSRLTVL.

This clonotype was seen repeatedly, ten times or more. This rearrangement joins TRBV20-1 to TRBJ2-1; tentative D call: TRBD2 (6 bases). CDR1 DFQATT and CDR2 SNEGSKA come from the germline V gene (reference sequence). The CDR3 is 15 residues long. Trimming pared 3 bases from V and 4 bases from J, leaving 16 bases between. CDR3 nucleotides: TGCAGTGCTAGGCGGGGCAGAGCAAATTACAATGAGCAGTTCTTC. Translated: CSARRGRANYNEQFF.

J is TRBJ2-7 and V is TRBV28; 8 bases match TRBD1. Germline CDR1 MDHEN, CDR2 SYDVKM. This CDR3 is built from 14 residues. The V segment lost 2 bases and the J segment 5 bases; nucleotides outside the gene matches: 5. This chain's CDR3 is CASSLARGRHEQYF. The CDR3 nucleotides are TGTGCCAGCAGTTTAGCCAGGGGGCGCCACGAGCAGTACTTC.

This clonotype was detected only a few times. V is TRBV30 and J is TRBJ2-1; 9 bases line up with TRBD2. Germline V lookup: CDR1 GTSNPN, CDR2 SVGIG (reference sequence). V dropped 2 bases and J dropped 7; count of bases not matched to a gene: 6. The CDR3 is 14 amino acids. CDR3 region: CAWSRLAGKNEQFF. In DNA form, the CDR3 reads TGTGCCTGGAGTCGGCTAGCGGGAAAGAATGAGCAGTTCTTC.

The chain recombines TRBV30 with TRBJ2-3, with TRBD2 identical over 8 bases. This CDR3 is 14 amino acids long. The V and J ends lost 0 bases and 7 bases, in that order; junction bases with no gene match: 6. Germline V gene sequence: CDR1 GTSNPN, CDR2 SVGIG (reference sequence). The CDR3 DNA sequence: TGTGCCTGGAGTGTACGGGGGGGGCTGAATACGCAGTATTTT. Protein: CAWSVRGGLNTQYF.

This chain connects TRBV7-9 to TRBJ2-1; D is perhaps TRBD1 or TRBD2 (5 bases each). Germline loops: CDR1 SEHNR, CDR2 FQNEAQ (reference sequence). CDR3 size: 16 residues. Trimming cost V 4 bases and J 5 bases, with 18 bases left between them. CDR3 residues: CASSSIAGSPHNEQFF. CDR3 nucleotide sequence: TGTGCCAGCAGCTCGATCGCAGGGAGTCCCCACAATGAGCAGTTCTTC.

This clonotype was seen at least ten times. The V call is TRBV7-6, the J call TRBJ2-1, with D perhaps TRBD1 (7 bases). Germline lookup yields CDR1 SGHVS and CDR2 FNYEAQ. The CDR3 covers 15 residues. V shed 4 bases and J shed 3 bases, with 13 bases lying between them. The CDR3, as DNA: TGTGCCAGCAGCTCCGGGCAGGGGGGCTACAATGAGCAGTTCTTC. Amino acids: CASSSGQGGYNEQFF. The whole variable domain, filled in from reference TRBV7-6 and TRBJ2-1, reads GAGVSQSPRYKVTKRGQDVALRCDPISGHVSLYWYRQALGQGPEFLTYFNYEAQQDKSGLPNDRFSAERPEGSISTLTIQRTEQRDSAMYRCASSSGQGGYNEQFFGPGTRLTVL.